Listed below are T cell receptor beta chains from one sample, sequenced in a study of shared clonotypes between healthy human individuals. Assay used: immunoSEQ multiplex PCR; TCRdb lists only in-frame clones, some missing. The sample holds some 1.5 million clones, 95% to 99% seen once. The source material was naive CD4+ T cells sorted from blood. These receptors all come from a man aged 25-45 years in good health. Each CDR3 is given with its conserved first and last residue. Expanded clones are given a class, and other clones once, few, many or no size at all.

V	J	size	CDR3
TRBV6-5	TRBJ2-1	NA	CASIRDRGNNEQFF
TRBV6-4	TRBJ2-7	NA	CASSPLAGGAYEQYF
TRBV30	TRBJ2-3	once	CAWSVQEARTQYF
TRBV7-2	TRBJ2-2	NA	CASSPTSVPFFGELFF
TRBV29-1	TRBJ1-1	NA	CSGGPLRGSTEAFF
TRBV11-2	TRBJ2-7	NA	CASSLEWTDSYEQYF
TRBV28	TRBJ2-3	NA	CASLTGTDTQYF
TRBV5-4	TRBJ2-4	once	CASSFGGQAKNIQYF
TRBV28	TRBJ2-7	NA	CASIDRYSSYEQYF
TRBV6-4	TRBJ2-3	NA	CAGIAGGPSTTDTQYF
TRBV10-3	TRBJ2-1	NA	CAIRPGTGFSSYNEQFF
TRBV6-1	TRBJ2-2	NA	CASVGTILTGELFF
TRBV15	TRBJ2-3	NA	CATATIAGEADTQYF
TRBV7-9	TRBJ2-7	once	CASSTQLAREQYF
TRBV6-4	TRBJ1-2	NA	CASSEGPSYGYTF
TRBV5-6	TRBJ2-7	NA	CASSWGSYEQYF
TRBV9	TRBJ2-5	NA	CASSAQTPAGGRETQYF
TRBV7-9	TRBJ2-1	NA	CASSSRTSGLYNEQFF
TRBV19	TRBJ2-3	NA	CASSMVTGYTDTQYF
TRBV10-3	TRBJ2-7	NA	CAISEPGTRSSYEQYF
TRBV14	TRBJ2-1	NA	CASSPLNLVTYNEQFF
TRBV29-1	TRBJ2-3	NA	CSARLADYTDTQYF
TRBV6-1	TRBJ1-2	NA	CASSDIPHAWNGYTF
TRBV4-3	TRBJ2-7	NA	CASSPEGTPDGEQYF
TRBV9	TRBJ1-1	NA	CASSVAPRNTEAFF
TRBV11-3	TRBJ2-1	NA	CASSPHRGSNEQFF
TRBV5-8	TRBJ2-6	once	CASSLRGRAGANVLTF
TRBV30	TRBJ1-5	NA	CAWSVRADSNQPQHF
TRBV15	TRBJ2-7	NA	CATSRGASGTYEQYF
TRBV10-3	TRBJ1-1	NA	CAIKRQGNTEAFF
TRBV7-8	TRBJ1-4	NA	CASSLVPGSGEKLFF
TRBV9	TRBJ2-1	NA	CASSVDLAGVGNEQFF
TRBV2	TRBJ1-5	NA	CARQEGNQPQHF
TRBV4-3	TRBJ1-4	NA	CASSQRKTPGTEKLFF
TRBV7-7	TRBJ1-5	few	CASSRGNGQPQHF
TRBV2	TRBJ2-1	NA	CASSVGASSYNEQFF
TRBV14	TRBJ2-3	NA	CASRKGIWPDTQYF
TRBV5-1	TRBJ2-1	NA	CASSTGQGRNNEQFF
TRBV7-2	TRBJ2-1	NA	CASSSALVSEQFF
TRBV2	TRBJ2-5	NA	CASSERRGTEETQYF
TRBV5-5	TRBJ2-5	once	CASSLPIQETQYF
TRBV27	TRBJ2-3	NA	CASSREIFSDTQYF
TRBV18	TRBJ1-1	NA	CASSSKGESTEAFF
TRBV27	TRBJ2-1	NA	CASSYHSGPNEQFF
TRBV19	TRBJ2-7	NA	CASSKGLSSYEQYF
TRBV7-9	TRBJ2-7	NA	CASSFPGPLGEQYF
TRBV19	TRBJ2-1	NA	CASSIGRGQGSYNEQFF
TRBV20-1	TRBJ2-1	NA	CSATVNEQFF
TRBV27	TRBJ2-7	NA	CASGGLAASYEQYF
TRBV28	TRBJ1-2	once	CAIKGRQGYTF
TRBV7-2	TRBJ2-5	once	CASSLTSGIRETQYF
TRBV7-9	TRBJ1-3	NA	CASTQAAGELGNTIYF
TRBV6-5	TRBJ2-7	NA	CASSNRGPYEQYF
TRBV7-2	TRBJ1-2	NA	CASSLQGVDLGYTF
TRBV7-2	TRBJ2-3	NA	CASSLEPEDTQYF
TRBV29-1	TRBJ2-6	NA	CSVSETVVFGANVLTF
TRBV27	TRBJ2-3	NA	CASSLSLLAGGPVTDTQYF
TRBV7-2	TRBJ2-3	NA	CASSLRGAGNTDTQYF
TRBV18	TRBJ2-5	NA	CASSLGQGETQYF